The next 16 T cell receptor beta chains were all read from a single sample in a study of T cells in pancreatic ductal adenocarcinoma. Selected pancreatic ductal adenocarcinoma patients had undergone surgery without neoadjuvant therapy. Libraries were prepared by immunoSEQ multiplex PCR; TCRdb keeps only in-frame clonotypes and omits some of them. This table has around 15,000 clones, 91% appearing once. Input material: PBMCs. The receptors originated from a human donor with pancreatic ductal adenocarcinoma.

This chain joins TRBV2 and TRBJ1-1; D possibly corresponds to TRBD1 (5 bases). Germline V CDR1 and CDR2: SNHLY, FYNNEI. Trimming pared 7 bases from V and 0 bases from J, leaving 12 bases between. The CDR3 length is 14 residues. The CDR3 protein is CASIRDRMNTEAFF. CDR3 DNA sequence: TGTGCCAGCATTAGGGACCGCATGAACACTGAAGCTTTCTTT. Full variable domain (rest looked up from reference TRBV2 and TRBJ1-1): EPEVTQTPSHQVTQMGQEVILRCVPISNHLYFYWYRQILGQKVEFLVSFYNNEISEKSEIFDDQFSVERPDGSNFTLKIRSTKLEDSAMYFCASIRDRMNTEAFFGQGTRLTVV.

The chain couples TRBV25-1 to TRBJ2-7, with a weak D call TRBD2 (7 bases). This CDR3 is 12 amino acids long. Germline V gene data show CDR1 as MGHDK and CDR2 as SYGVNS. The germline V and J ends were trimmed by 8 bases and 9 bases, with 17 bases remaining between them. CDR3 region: CASGGAYLGQYF. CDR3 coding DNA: TGTGCCAGCGGGGGGGCCTATCTCGGGCAGTACTTC.

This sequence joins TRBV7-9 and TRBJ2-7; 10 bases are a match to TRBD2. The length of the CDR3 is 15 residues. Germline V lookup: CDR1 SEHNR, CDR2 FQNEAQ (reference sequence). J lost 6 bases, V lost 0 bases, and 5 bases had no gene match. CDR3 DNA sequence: TGTGCCAGCAGCTTAGCGTCACTAGCGGGATCCGAGCAGTACTTC. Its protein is CASSLASLAGSEQYF.

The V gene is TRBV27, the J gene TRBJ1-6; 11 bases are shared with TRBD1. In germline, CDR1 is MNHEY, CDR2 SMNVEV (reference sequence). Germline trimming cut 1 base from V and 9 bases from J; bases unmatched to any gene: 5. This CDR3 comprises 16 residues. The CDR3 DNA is TGTGCCAGCAGTTTATACGGACAGGGGGCTGGTTCACCCCTCCACTTT. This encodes CASSLYGQGAGSPLHF.

DNA of the CDR3: TGTGCCAGCCTCTTCCAGACAGGGGGCTTAAGCTCCTACGAGCAGTACTTC. It specifies CASLFQTGGLSSYEQYF. The chain carries TRBV2 and TRBJ2-7; 10 bases are a match to TRBD1. Germline CDR1 and CDR2: SNHLY and FYNNEI. The CDR3 has 17 amino acids. J was trimmed by 0 bases and V by 8 bases; bases with no gene match: 13. Complete variable domain (other parts from reference TRBV2 and TRBJ2-7): EPEVTQTPSHQVTQMGQEVILRCVPISNHLYFYWYRQILGQKVEFLVSFYNNEISEKSEIFDDQFSVERPDGSNFTLKIRSTKLEDSAMYFCASLFQTGGLSSYEQYFGPGTRLTVT.

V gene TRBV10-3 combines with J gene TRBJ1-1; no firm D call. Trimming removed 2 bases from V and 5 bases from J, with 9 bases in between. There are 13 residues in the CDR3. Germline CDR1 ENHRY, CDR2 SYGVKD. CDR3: CAISEPPVTEAFF. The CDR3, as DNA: TGTGCCATCAGTGAGCCCCCGGTAACTGAAGCTTTCTTT.

The CDR3 nucleotides read TGCAGCGTTGAAGGGGTCCTCGGTTTCGGGGTAGAAGCGGGGGGCCCTGAAATGCAAGAGACCCAGTACTTC. Its translation: CSVEGVLGFGVEAGGPEMQETQYF. The chain carries TRBV29-1 and TRBJ2-5; 9 bases agree with TRBD2. With V trimmed by 1 base and J by 2 bases, 32 bases remained unmatched. Looked up from germline, CDR1 is SQVTM and CDR2 is ANQGSEA. The CDR3 consists of 24 residues.

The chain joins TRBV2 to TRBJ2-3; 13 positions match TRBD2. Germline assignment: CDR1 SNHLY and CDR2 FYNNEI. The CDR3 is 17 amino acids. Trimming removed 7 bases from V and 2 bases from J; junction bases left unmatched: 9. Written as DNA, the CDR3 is TGTGCCAGCACACGGGGACTAGCGGGACCTGACACAGATACGCAGTATTTT. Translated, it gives CASTRGLAGPDTDTQYF.

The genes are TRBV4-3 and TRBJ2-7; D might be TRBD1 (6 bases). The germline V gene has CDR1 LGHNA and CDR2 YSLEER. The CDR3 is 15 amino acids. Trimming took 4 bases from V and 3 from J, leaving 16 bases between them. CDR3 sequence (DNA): TGCGCCAGCAGCCTCATCCGGGACAAGGACTACGAGCAGTACTTC. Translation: CASSLIRDKDYEQYF.

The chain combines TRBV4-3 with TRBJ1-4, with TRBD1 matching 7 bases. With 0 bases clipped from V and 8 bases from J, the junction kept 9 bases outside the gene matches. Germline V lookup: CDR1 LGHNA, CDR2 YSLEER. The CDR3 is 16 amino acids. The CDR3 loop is CASSQDLAGGEEKLFF. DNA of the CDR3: TGCGCCAGCAGCCAAGATCTAGCAGGGGGTGAGGAAAAACTGTTTTTT.

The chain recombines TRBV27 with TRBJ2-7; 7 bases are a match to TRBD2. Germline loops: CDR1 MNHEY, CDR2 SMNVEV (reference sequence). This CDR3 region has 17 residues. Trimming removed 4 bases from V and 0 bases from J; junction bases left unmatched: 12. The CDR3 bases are TGTGCCAGCAGTTCCCTAGGGAGCGGGATCAGCTCCTACGAGCAGTACTTC. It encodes CASSSLGSGISSYEQYF.

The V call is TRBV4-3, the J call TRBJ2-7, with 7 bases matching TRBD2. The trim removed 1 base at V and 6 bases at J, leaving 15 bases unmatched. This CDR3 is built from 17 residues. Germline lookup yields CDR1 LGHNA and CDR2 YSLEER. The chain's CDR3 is CASSQAAGGEGPGEQYF. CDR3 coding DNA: TGCGCCAGCAGCCAAGCGGCCGGCGGGGAGGGCCCGGGCGAGCAGTACTTC.

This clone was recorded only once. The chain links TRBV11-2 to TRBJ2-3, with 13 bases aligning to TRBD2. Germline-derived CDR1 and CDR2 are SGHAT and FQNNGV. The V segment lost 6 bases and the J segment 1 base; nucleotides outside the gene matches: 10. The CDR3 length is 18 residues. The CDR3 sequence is CASSRGLAGPRGTDTQYF. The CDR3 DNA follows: TGTGCCAGCAGTAGGGGACTAGCGGGACCCCGGGGCACAGATACGCAGTATTTT.

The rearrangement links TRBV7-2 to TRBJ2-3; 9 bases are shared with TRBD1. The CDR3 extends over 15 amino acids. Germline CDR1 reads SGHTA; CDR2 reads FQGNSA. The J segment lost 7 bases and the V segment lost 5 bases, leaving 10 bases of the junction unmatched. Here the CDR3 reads CASSDRDRARNTQYF. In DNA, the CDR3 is TGTGCCAGCAGCGACCGGGACAGGGCAAGAAATACGCAGTATTTT. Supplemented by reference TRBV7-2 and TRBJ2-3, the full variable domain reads GAGVSQSPSNKVTEKGKDVELRCDPISGHTALYWYRQSLGQGLEFLIYFQGNSAPDKSGLPSDRFSAERTGGSVSTLTIQRTQQEDSAVYLCASSDRDRARNTQYFGPGTRLTVL.

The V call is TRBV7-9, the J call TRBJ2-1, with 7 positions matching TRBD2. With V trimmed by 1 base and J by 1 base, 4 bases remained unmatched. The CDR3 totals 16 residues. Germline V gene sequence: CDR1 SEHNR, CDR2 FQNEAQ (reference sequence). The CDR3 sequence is CASSLGGSPSYNEQFF. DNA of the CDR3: TGTGCCAGCAGCTTAGGCGGGAGCCCTTCCTACAATGAGCAGTTCTTC.

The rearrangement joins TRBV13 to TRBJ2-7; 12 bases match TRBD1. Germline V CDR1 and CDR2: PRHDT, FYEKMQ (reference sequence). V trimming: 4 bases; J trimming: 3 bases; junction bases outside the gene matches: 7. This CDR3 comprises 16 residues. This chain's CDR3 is CASSSGTGGLIYEQYF. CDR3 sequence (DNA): TGTGCCAGCAGCTCCGGGACAGGGGGCCTAATCTACGAGCAGTACTTC.